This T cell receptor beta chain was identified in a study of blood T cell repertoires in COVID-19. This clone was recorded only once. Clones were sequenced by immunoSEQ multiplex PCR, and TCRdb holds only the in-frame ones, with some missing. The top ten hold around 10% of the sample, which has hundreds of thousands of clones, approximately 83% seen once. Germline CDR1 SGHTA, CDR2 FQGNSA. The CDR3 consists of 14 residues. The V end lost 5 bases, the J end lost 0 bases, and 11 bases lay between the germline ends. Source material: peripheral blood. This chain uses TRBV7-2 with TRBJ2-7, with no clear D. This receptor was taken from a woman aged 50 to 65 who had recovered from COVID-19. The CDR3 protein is CASSRSSSSYEQYF. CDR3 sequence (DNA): TGTGCCAGCAGCAGATCTTCGAGCTCCTACGAGCAGTACTTC.